The rows below give T cell receptor beta chains drawn from one sample of a study of T-cell memory formation after mild COVID-19. Each CDR3 protein is one row after TCRdb ran MiXCR on the 5' RACE reads. The sample carries under 110,000 distinct CDR3 sequences, around 12% recorded once. Material for sequencing was PBMCs or a T cell subset sorted from them (not recorded which). Source of these receptors: an adult woman who had mild COVID-19 (a few samples of this study predate the infection). Cell type and time point are not known. Each CDR3 is given with its conserved first and last residue. A D gene is named only where the DNA matches it firmly. Clone size, where shown, is once, few, many, or a class for clones that have expanded.

j_call,clone_size,v_call,d_call,cdr3_aa,cdr3_nt
TRBJ2-7,NA,TRBV7-2,NA,CASSARRQGIAYEQYF,TGTGCCAGCAGCGCCCGCCGCCAGGGGATTGCCTACGAGCAGTACTTC
TRBJ1-5,NA,TRBV12-3/TRBV12-4,NA,CASSLEGAWGNQPQHF,TGTGCCAGCAGTTTAGAAGGGGCGTGGGGTAATCAGCCCCAGCATTTT
TRBJ2-5,NA,TRBV24-1,NA,CATSGQQGTQETQYF,TGTGCCACCAGTGGCCAACAGGGGACTCAAGAGACCCAGTACTTC
TRBJ2-5,few,TRBV10-3,TRBD2,CAIAGTQETQYF,TGTGCCATAGCGGGGACCCAAGAGACCCAGTACTTC
TRBJ2-7,few,TRBV20-1,TRBD2,CSASKMGLALGQYF,TGCAGTGCTTCCAAAATGGGACTAGCGTTGGGGCAGTACTTC
TRBJ2-1,many,TRBV4-2,TRBD2,CASSQLAGRSYNEQFF,TGTGCCAGCAGCCAACTAGCGGGGCGCTCCTACAATGAGCAGTTCTTC
TRBJ2-1,few,TRBV25-1,TRBD2,CASRGGSGNSYNEQFF,TGTGCCAGCAGGGGGGGTAGCGGGAATTCCTACAATGAGCAGTTCTTC
TRBJ2-7,many,TRBV5-1,TRBD1,CASSSGTGTHEQYF,TGCGCCAGCAGCTCCGGGACAGGGACTCACGAGCAGTACTTC
TRBJ2-3,few,TRBV12-3/TRBV12-4,TRBD2,CASSRLAGGTDTQYF,TGTGCCAGCAGCCGACTAGCGGGAGGCACAGATACGCAGTATTTT
TRBJ1-1,NA,TRBV4-1,NA,CASSQKTENTEAFF,TGCGCCAGCAGCCAAAAGACAGAGAACACTGAAGCTTTCTTT